The clone carrying this T cell receptor (beta chain) occurred a few times. The antigen remains undetermined. The source of the sample is a study of T cell responses to AZD1222 COVID-19 vaccine. This CDR3 spans 16 amino acids. CDR1 is SEHNR and CDR2 is FQNEAQ in the germline V gene (reference sequence). The V and J ends lost 3 bases and 0 bases respectively, with 12 bases between them. Broader study findings: Reportedly, close to half of spike-specific TCRs are directed against unmutated variant regions. Repertoires were collected only later (after the peak T cell response had occurred). Regions 160-218 and 743-854 dominated among vaccine-associated CD4 TCRs spanning spike. Among the donors, most were white British and more were female, and clonal diversity was possibly underestimated.

This table comes from immunoSEQ multiplex PCR, and its TCRdb copy is limited to in-frame clones, with some not included. The sample has some 130,000 clones, roughly 85% seen once. The chain links TRBV7-9 to TRBJ2-1; perhaps TRBD2 as D (6 bases). This sequence was found in an adult who received the MenACWY meningococcal vaccine as a control. Material: peripheral blood, obtained 28 days after the second dose of the MenACWY control vaccine. CDR3 DNA sequence: TGTGCCAGCAGCTTGGAGGGCCCCAGCTCCTACAATGAGCAGTTCTTC. It specifies CASSLEGPSSYNEQFF.